These T cell receptor beta chains were read from a single sample in a study of T cells after posttransplantation cyclophosphamide. Only in-frame clones appear in the TCRdb table, and some are missing; sequencing was by immunoSEQ multiplex PCR. The data show some 61,000 clones, about 93% seen once. The sample taken for sequencing was PBMCs. The origin of the receptors is a woman aged 30 to 39 in good health and a related stem cell transplant donor. CDR3s include the opening cysteine and the closing phenylalanine or tryptophan. A D gene is named only where the DNA matches it firmly. Only some rows state a clone size, as once, few, many or a class for expanded clones.

J gene,V gene,D gene,clone size,CDR3 DNA,CDR3 protein
TRBJ1-1,TRBV6-1,NA,NA,TGTGCCAGCAGTGAAGCGGGCAGGGAGGGGACTGAAGCTTTCTTT,CASSEAGREGTEAFF
TRBJ1-1,TRBV7-2,NA,NA,TGTGCCAGCAGCTTCACTAGTTTCGTGAACACTGAAGCTTTCTTT,CASSFTSFVNTEAFF
TRBJ2-1,TRBV28,NA,NA,TGTGCCAGCAGCCTCAGGGGACCCGAGCAGTTCTTC,CASSLRGPEQFF
TRBJ1-2,TRBV7-7,NA,NA,TGTGCCAGCAGCCCCGGACGGGAGGGCTACACCTTC,CASSPGREGYTF
TRBJ2-1,TRBV29-1,TRBD2,NA,TGCAGCGTTGATCTAGCGGGGGGTGTTGAGCAGTTCTTC,CSVDLAGGVEQFF
TRBJ2-3,TRBV4-1,TRBD2,NA,TGCGCCAGCAGCCAAGAGGGACTAGCGGGGGGGCGAACAGATACGCAGTATTTT,CASSQEGLAGGRTDTQYF
TRBJ2-7,TRBV7-8,NA,NA,TGTGCCAGCAGCTTAGAGTTAGGCGGCTCCTACGAGCAGTACTTC,CASSLELGGSYEQYF
TRBJ1-1,TRBV19,NA,NA,TGTGCCAGTAGTATCGCCACCACTGAAGCTTTCTTT,CASSIATTEAFF
TRBJ2-5,TRBV6-1,NA,NA,TGTGCCAGCAGTGGCCTTACAAGGATCCCGGAGACCCAGTACTTC,CASSGLTRIPETQYF
TRBJ1-3,TRBV5-6,NA,NA,TGTGCCAGCAGACGATGGGGTAGTACGGGAAACACCATATATTTT,CASRRWGSTGNTIYF
TRBJ2-3,TRBV7-2,TRBD2,NA,TGTGCCAGCAGTCTATCGGGGGGGAATACAGATACGCAGTATTTT,CASSLSGGNTDTQYF
TRBJ1-2,TRBV5-6,NA,NA,TGTGCCAGCAGCTCCGAAGGGGTCTATGGCTACACCTTC,CASSSEGVYGYTF
TRBJ2-3,TRBV19,TRBD1,once,TGTGCCAGTAGTATGGGACAGGGGCCGACAGATACGCAGTATTTT,CASSMGQGPTDTQYF
TRBJ1-2,TRBV5-4,TRBD1,NA,TGTGCCAGCAGCTCCCCACTCGACAGGGCCGCTAACTATGGCTACACCTTC,CASSSPLDRAANYGYTF
TRBJ1-6,TRBV10-3,TRBD1,NA,TGTGCCATCAGCGACAGGGCCTATAATTCACCCCTCCACTTT,CAISDRAYNSPLHF
TRBJ1-5,TRBV2,NA,NA,TGTGCCAGCACCCCCATAGTTAGGGATCAGCCCCAGCATTTT,CASTPIVRDQPQHF
TRBJ1-2,TRBV9,NA,NA,TGTGCCAGCAGCGGCGACAGCCTCTTAAAAGATGGCTACACCTTC,CASSGDSLLKDGYTF
TRBJ1-1,TRBV29-1,NA,NA,TGCAGCGTTGAAGTTTCTGGGTTAGAAGCTTTCTTT,CSVEVSGLEAFF
TRBJ1-1,TRBV13,TRBD1,NA,TGTGCCAGCACTGCGGGTGAGACAGGGGGCGGTGTAAACACTGAAGCTTTCTTT,CASTAGETGGGVNTEAFF
TRBJ2-4,TRBV5-6,NA,NA,TGTGCCAGCAGCTTGGGACAGCTGAAAAACATTCAGTACTTC,CASSLGQLKNIQYF
TRBJ1-3,TRBV11-2,TRBD1,NA,TGTGCCAGCAGCTTGGGACAGGGGGTCGGAAACACCATATATTTT,CASSLGQGVGNTIYF
TRBJ2-7,TRBV10-1,NA,NA,TGCGCCAGCAGTGAGTCAGGGGGAGGCGGGCAGTACTTC,CASSESGGGGQYF
TRBJ1-2,TRBV19,NA,NA,TGTGCCAGTAGTATCCAGGGGCGAGGCTATGGCTACACCTTC,CASSIQGRGYGYTF
TRBJ2-6,TRBV2,TRBD2,NA,TGTGCCAGCAGGGACCTGGGGAGACTAGCGGGGGGCGGCACTGGGGCCAACGTCCTGACTTTC,CASRDLGRLAGGGTGANVLTF
TRBJ2-7,TRBV7-9,NA,NA,TGTGCCAGCAGCTTAAGGAGGGACGGCTCCTACGAGCAGTACTTC,CASSLRRDGSYEQYF
TRBJ2-2,TRBV5-1,TRBD1,NA,TGCGCCAGCAGCTTGGGTGAACAGGGGGCGCCCCCCGGGGAGCTGTTTTTT,CASSLGEQGAPPGELFF
TRBJ2-5,TRBV5-6,NA,NA,TGTGCCAGCAGCTTCGGTCAGGTGGAGACCCAGTACTTC,CASSFGQVETQYF
TRBJ1-1,TRBV10-3,NA,NA,TGTGCCATCAGTGTCGACAGGCTAACGAACACTGAAGCTTTCTTT,CAISVDRLTNTEAFF
TRBJ1-5,TRBV7-2,NA,NA,TGTGCCAGCAGCTTACGGGAACAGGGACTCCGGCAGCCCCAGCATTTT,CASSLREQGLRQPQHF
TRBJ1-1,TRBV5-1,NA,once,TGCGCCAGCAACTTCCGGGACGGCTTGAACACTGAAGCTTTCTTT,CASNFRDGLNTEAFF
TRBJ2-7,TRBV7-9,NA,NA,TGTGCCAGCAGCTTGGGACGGGACAAAGCCTACGAGCAGTACTTC,CASSLGRDKAYEQYF
TRBJ2-7,TRBV5-1,TRBD1,NA,TGCGCCAGCAGCGCCGGGACAGGGAGCTCCTACGAGCAGTACTTC,CASSAGTGSSYEQYF
TRBJ1-2,TRBV28,TRBD1,few,TGTGCCAGCAGGCCCCCGACAGGGGCCCTGGGGCACTACACCTTC,CASRPPTGALGHYTF
TRBJ1-5,TRBV4-2,NA,NA,TGTGCCAGCAGCCAAGAGACCCGCGCCCCCCAGCATTTT,CASSQETRAPQHF
TRBJ2-5,TRBV5-1,NA,NA,TGCGCCAGCAGCTTGGATTTTGCCAGACCGTTCGAAGAGACCCAGTACTTC,CASSLDFARPFEETQYF
TRBJ2-7,TRBV5-8,NA,NA,TGTGCCGGTGCCCGGGACATTCTATTCCCCGAGCAGTACTTC,CAGARDILFPEQYF
TRBJ2-5,TRBV5-1,TRBD2,NA,TGCGCCAGCAGCTTGGAGCTAGCGGGGTCCCAAGAGACCCAGTACTTC,CASSLELAGSQETQYF
TRBJ1-2,TRBV5-1,NA,NA,TGCGCCAGCAGCCCAGTCGCAGGGAATGCTAACTATGGCTACACCTTC,CASSPVAGNANYGYTF
TRBJ2-6,TRBV7-2,NA,NA,TGTGCCAGCAGCTTAGCGAGGGGGGTATGGGCCAACGTCCTGACTTTC,CASSLARGVWANVLTF
TRBJ2-2,TRBV6-5,NA,NA,TGTGCCAGCAGTTACGGCGGAAACACGAACACCGGGGAGCTGTTTTTT,CASSYGGNTNTGELFF
TRBJ1-2,TRBV5-1,NA,NA,TGCGCCAGCAGCTTGGACAGCAACTATGGCTACACCTTC,CASSLDSNYGYTF
TRBJ2-7,TRBV10-2,NA,NA,TGCGCCAGCGGCAGGGGCTCCTACGAGCAGTACTTC,CASGRGSYEQYF
TRBJ2-1,TRBV5-6,TRBD1,NA,TGTGCCAGCAGCCATACAGGGGCTGAAGATAATGATGAGCAGTTCTTC,CASSHTGAEDNDEQFF
TRBJ2-2,TRBV6-1,NA,NA,TGTGCCAGCAGTGCAAACTGGGCCAGCGAGCTGTTTTTT,CASSANWASELFF
TRBJ2-7,TRBV2,NA,NA,TGTGCCAGCAAGAGGGGATACGAGCAGTACTTC,CASKRGYEQYF
TRBJ2-5,TRBV5-6,NA,NA,TGTGCCAGCAGCGTAGGGGGTGGGCAAGAGGCCCAGTACTTC,CASSVGGGQEAQYF
TRBJ1-2,TRBV6-4,NA,once,TGTGCCAGCAGTCCCGAGGGTTCGCACTCCTATGGCTACACCTTC,CASSPEGSHSYGYTF
TRBJ2-1,TRBV10-1,NA,NA,TGCGCCAGCAGTGAGCTTCCCATTAGGCCAGGCGGGCCCAATGAGCAGTTCTTC,CASSELPIRPGGPNEQFF
TRBJ1-1,TRBV28,NA,NA,TGTGCCAGCAGTACAGGATCAAGGAGCACTGAAGCTTTCTTT,CASSTGSRSTEAFF
TRBJ1-3,TRBV18,NA,NA,TGTGCCAGCTCACCAGGGCACTCTCGGTCCGGAAACACCATATATTTT,CASSPGHSRSGNTIYF
TRBJ1-5,TRBV15,NA,once,TGTGCCACCAGCAGTGACCCCAATCAGCCCCAGCATTTT,CATSSDPNQPQHF
TRBJ1-5,TRBV30,TRBD1,NA,TGTGCCTGGAGTATGGAGGGGGCTCAGCCCCAGCATTTT,CAWSMEGAQPQHF